This is a list of T cell receptor beta chains from one sample in a study of beta chain features in type 1 diabetes. The method was immunoSEQ multiplex PCR; TCRdb's version includes in-frame clones alone and lacks a portion of them. The data show roughly 450,000 clones, with around 14% seen just once and 0.03% to 0.04% held by the top ten. Sequenced sample: naive CD4+ T cells from blood. These receptors originate from a young man in good health. Both conserved end residues are part of each CDR3. The D gene is left open where the match is weak. Rows give clone size only sometimes, using once, few, many, or a class for an expanded clone.

V	size	D	J	DNA	CDR3
TRBV10-3	NA	NA	TRBJ2-3	TGTGCCGGAAGGGACGCCAGCACAGATACGCAGTATTTT	CAGRDASTDTQYF
TRBV15	NA	NA	TRBJ1-1	TGTGCCACCAGCAGAGTTATAATGAACACTGAAGCTTTCTTT	CATSRVIMNTEAFF
TRBV27	few	NA	TRBJ2-3	TGTGCCAGCAGTTTTGATCCCAGACTAGAGAGAACAGATACGCAGTATTTT	CASSFDPRLERTDTQYF
TRBV18	few	NA	TRBJ2-3	TGTGCCAGCTCACCAGTGGGGGGCGTGTCAGATACGCAGTATTTT	CASSPVGGVSDTQYF
TRBV7-8	NA	TRBD2	TRBJ2-1	TGTGCCAGCAGCTTAAGGCTAGGACTAGCGGGAAACAATGAGCAGTTCTTC	CASSLRLGLAGNNEQFF
TRBV14	few	NA	TRBJ2-3	TGTGCCAGCAGCTGGGGACAACGCACAGATACGCAGTATTTT	CASSWGQRTDTQYF
TRBV7-2	few	NA	TRBJ2-7	TGTGCCAGCAATCGGGCCCGAAGAGACGAGCAGTACTTC	CASNRARRDEQYF
TRBV30	NA	TRBD1	TRBJ1-2	TGTGCCTGGAGAATCGACAGGGGGCCCTATGGCTACACCTTC	CAWRIDRGPYGYTF
TRBV15	NA	NA	TRBJ2-3	TGTGCCACCAGCAGACCCCGGGCGTCCGCAGATACGCAGTATTTT	CATSRPRASADTQYF
TRBV5-1	few	NA	TRBJ2-6	TGCGCCAGCAGCTTCGTGGGTCGCCCCAGCTCTGGGGCCAACGTCCTGACTTTC	CASSFVGRPSSGANVLTF
TRBV7-2	NA	TRBD2	TRBJ2-1	TGTGCCAGCAGCCCTCAGGATCTAGCGGGAGCGAATGAGCAGTTCTTC	CASSPQDLAGANEQFF
TRBV7-2	few	NA	TRBJ2-5	TGTGCCAGCAGCTTAAGTCGGGGAGCACGAGAGACCCAGTACTTC	CASSLSRGARETQYF
TRBV11-3	NA	NA	TRBJ2-3	TGTGCCAGCAGCTTAGTCACAGATACGCAGTATTTT	CASSLVTDTQYF
TRBV5-1	few	NA	TRBJ2-7	TGCGCCAGCAGCCAGAACTACGAGCAGTACTTC	CASSQNYEQYF
TRBV29-1	NA	NA	TRBJ2-3	TGCAGCTACACCCTCGTAGATACGCAGTATTTT	CSYTLVDTQYF
TRBV4-2	few	NA	TRBJ2-3	TGTGCCAGCAGCCAAGATGGGCTGGATACGCAGTATTTT	CASSQDGLDTQYF
TRBV2	NA	TRBD2	TRBJ2-3	TGTGCCAGCAGCGTTACGGGACTAGCGGGGGTCACAGATACGCAGTATTTT	CASSVTGLAGVTDTQYF
TRBV13	NA	TRBD1	TRBJ2-5	TGTGCCAGCAGCTTACGGTCGACAGGGGGCGCCGAGACCCAGTACTTC	CASSLRSTGGAETQYF
TRBV2	NA	NA	TRBJ2-3	TGTGCCAGCAGTGCGGCCACAGATACGCAGTATTTT	CASSAATDTQYF
TRBV29-1	few	TRBD1	TRBJ2-7	TGCAGCGTGGCAGGGGGCACCTACGAGCAGTACTTC	CSVAGGTYEQYF
TRBV9	NA	TRBD1	TRBJ1-6	TGTGCCAGCACCCCGACGACAGGGGGTGTCTCACCCCTCCACTTT	CASTPTTGGVSPLHF
TRBV4-1	NA	TRBD2	TRBJ2-3	TGCGCCAGCACCCTATCTAGCGGCAGCACAGATACGCAGTATTTT	CASTLSSGSTDTQYF